The sequence of this T cell receptor (beta chain) was determined in a study of beta chain features in type 1 diabetes. About the research overall: Healthy donors, compared against patients, showed similar age, gender and cell yields.

The CDR3 consists of 16 residues. Trimming took 7 bases from V and 0 from J, leaving 16 bases between them. CDR1 is MNHNY, CDR2 SVGAGI, per germline (reference sequence). The sequenced template was cDNA made from the entire isolated RNA. Here immunoSEQ multiplex PCR was the method, and the copy in TCRdb shows in-frame clones only, minus some. The repertoire holds some 200,000 clones, with approximately 10% as singletons. The chain joins TRBV6-6 to TRBJ2-1, with a possible D match to TRBD2 (5 bases). This receptor was identified in a man younger than 30 in good health. Input material: central memory CD4+ T cells from blood. The DNA for the CDR3 is TGTGCCAGCAACGACGCCTTAGCGCACTCCTACAATGAGCAGTTCTTC. Its translation is CASNDALAHSYNEQFF.